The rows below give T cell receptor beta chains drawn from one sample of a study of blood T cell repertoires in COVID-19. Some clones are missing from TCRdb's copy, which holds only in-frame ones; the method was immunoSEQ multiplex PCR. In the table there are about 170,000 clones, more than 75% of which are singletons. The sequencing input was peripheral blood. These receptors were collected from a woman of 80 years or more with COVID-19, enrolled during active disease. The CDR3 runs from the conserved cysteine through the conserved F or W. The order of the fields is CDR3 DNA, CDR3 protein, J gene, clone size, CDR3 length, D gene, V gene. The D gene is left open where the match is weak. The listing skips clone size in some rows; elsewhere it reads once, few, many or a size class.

CDR3nt: TGTGCCAGTAGCCCCATCGACCCCCTCGGGGGGGGATCCTATGGCTACACCTTC; CDR3aa: CASSPIDPLGGGSYGYTF; j_gene: TRBJ1-2; abundance: -; len: 18; d_gene: -; v_gene: TRBV19
CDR3nt: TGTGCCAGCAGTCTGACAGGGGACTATGGCTACACCTTC; CDR3aa: CASSLTGDYGYTF; j_gene: TRBJ1-2; abundance: few; len: 13; d_gene: TRBD1; v_gene: TRBV28
CDR3nt: TGTGCCAGCAGCCCGGGAGTTTCCGGGGAGCTGTTTTTT; CDR3aa: CASSPGVSGELFF; j_gene: TRBJ2-2; abundance: -; len: 13; d_gene: -; v_gene: TRBV7-3
CDR3nt: TGTGCCAGTGCACATATAGCGGGAGGAAACAATGAGCAGTTCTTC; CDR3aa: CASAHIAGGNNEQFF; j_gene: TRBJ2-1; abundance: -; len: 15; d_gene: TRBD2; v_gene: TRBV7-3
CDR3nt: TGTGCCAGCTGGGGACCCGGACAGTTAGAGGCTGGGGACTATGGCTACACCTTC; CDR3aa: CASWGPGQLEAGDYGYTF; j_gene: TRBJ1-2; abundance: -; len: 18; d_gene: -; v_gene: TRBV28
CDR3nt: TGTGCCAGCAGTTTGGGACAGCCCGACTCTGGAAACACCATATATTTT; CDR3aa: CASSLGQPDSGNTIYF; j_gene: TRBJ1-3; abundance: -; len: 16; d_gene: TRBD1; v_gene: TRBV6-5
CDR3nt: TGCAGCGTTGATCGGGTCCTGGGAGAGACCCAGTACTTC; CDR3aa: CSVDRVLGETQYF; j_gene: TRBJ2-5; abundance: -; len: 13; d_gene: -; v_gene: TRBV29-1
CDR3nt: TGTGCCAGCCTCACGGGGGTTGGGGCCCTGAAGCCACCTCAAGCTTTCTTT; CDR3aa: CASLTGVGALKPPQAFF; j_gene: TRBJ1-1; abundance: -; len: 17; d_gene: -; v_gene: TRBV28
CDR3nt: TGTGCCAGCAGTTTAGGGCTCACTGAAGCTTTCTTT; CDR3aa: CASSLGLTEAFF; j_gene: TRBJ1-1; abundance: -; len: 12; d_gene: -; v_gene: TRBV28
CDR3nt: TGCGCCAGCAGCCAAGTAGGAGTCTCCTGGGGCTACACCTTC; CDR3aa: CASSQVGVSWGYTF; j_gene: TRBJ1-2; abundance: -; len: 14; d_gene: -; v_gene: TRBV4-3
CDR3nt: TGTGCCACCATTAGTAAGAGGACAGCCTTCTATGGCTACACCTTC; CDR3aa: CATISKRTAFYGYTF; j_gene: TRBJ1-2; abundance: -; len: 15; d_gene: -; v_gene: TRBV24-1
CDR3nt: TGCGCCAGCAGCTTGTCAGAAAACACTGAAGCTTTCTTT; CDR3aa: CASSLSENTEAFF; j_gene: TRBJ1-1; abundance: -; len: 13; d_gene: -; v_gene: TRBV5-1
CDR3nt: TGTGCCAGTAGTATAGATAACGCCTACTCCTACAATGAGCAGTTCTTC; CDR3aa: CASSIDNAYSYNEQFF; j_gene: TRBJ2-1; abundance: -; len: 16; d_gene: -; v_gene: TRBV19
CDR3nt: TGCGCCAGCAGCTTGGACGGAGGGCCAAATGAGCAGTTCTTC; CDR3aa: CASSLDGGPNEQFF; j_gene: TRBJ2-1; abundance: once; len: 14; d_gene: -; v_gene: TRBV5-1
CDR3nt: TGCGCCAGCAGCATCCGGGACAGGGGAATTTTTGAGCAGTACTTC; CDR3aa: CASSIRDRGIFEQYF; j_gene: TRBJ2-7; abundance: -; len: 15; d_gene: TRBD1; v_gene: TRBV5-1
CDR3nt: TGTGCCAGTAGTCGAATGAGGGCGGGGGATGAGCAGTTCTTC; CDR3aa: CASSRMRAGDEQFF; j_gene: TRBJ2-1; abundance: -; len: 14; d_gene: TRBD2; v_gene: TRBV19
CDR3nt: TGCAGTGCTAGTGTGACGGAGAATTGGTATACGCAGTATTTT; CDR3aa: CSASVTENWYTQYF; j_gene: TRBJ2-3; abundance: -; len: 14; d_gene: -; v_gene: TRBV20-1
CDR3nt: TGTGCCAGCAGTTCCGCCCCGGGAGGGGAGTATGGCTACACCTTC; CDR3aa: CASSSAPGGEYGYTF; j_gene: TRBJ1-2; abundance: -; len: 15; d_gene: -; v_gene: TRBV28
CDR3nt: TGTGCCAGCAGCCCCGGGACTACGTCTAACACCGGGGAGCTGTTTTTT; CDR3aa: CASSPGTTSNTGELFF; j_gene: TRBJ2-2; abundance: -; len: 16; d_gene: TRBD2; v_gene: TRBV5-5
CDR3nt: TGTGCCAGCAGCTTAGAATCGGCTAGCGGGAGTAGAAAGACCCAGTACTTC; CDR3aa: CASSLESASGSRKTQYF; j_gene: TRBJ2-5; abundance: -; len: 17; d_gene: TRBD2; v_gene: TRBV7-8
CDR3nt: TGCGCCAGCAGCCAACCCCCGGACAGGGTTGAGGGATCACCCCTCCACTTT; CDR3aa: CASSQPPDRVEGSPLHF; j_gene: TRBJ1-6; abundance: -; len: 17; d_gene: TRBD1; v_gene: TRBV4-1
CDR3nt: TGTGCCAGCAGTCCGTCCCTGGGGCCAGGTTATAATTCACCCCTCCACTTT; CDR3aa: CASSPSLGPGYNSPLHF; j_gene: TRBJ1-6; abundance: -; len: 17; d_gene: -; v_gene: TRBV7-2
CDR3nt: TGTGCCAGCAGCTTAGCGGGCCAGACAATCGGTGAGCAGTTCTTC; CDR3aa: CASSLAGQTIGEQFF; j_gene: TRBJ2-1; abundance: -; len: 15; d_gene: -; v_gene: TRBV7-9
CDR3nt: TGTGCCAGCAACCCGGGACACATTCAGCCCCAGCATTTT; CDR3aa: CASNPGHIQPQHF; j_gene: TRBJ1-5; abundance: few; len: 13; d_gene: -; v_gene: TRBV27
CDR3nt: TGTGCCAGCAGTTATCAGGACTCCTACGAGCAGTACTTC; CDR3aa: CASSYQDSYEQYF; j_gene: TRBJ2-7; abundance: -; len: 13; d_gene: -; v_gene: TRBV6-5
CDR3nt: TGTGCCAGCAGTGCGCTTGGGACAGGACTTTACGAGCAGTACTTC; CDR3aa: CASSALGTGLYEQYF; j_gene: TRBJ2-7; abundance: -; len: 15; d_gene: TRBD1; v_gene: TRBV27
CDR3nt: TGTGCCACCAGTGATACAGGGGGCATTTCAGATACGCAGTATTTT; CDR3aa: CATSDTGGISDTQYF; j_gene: TRBJ2-3; abundance: -; len: 15; d_gene: TRBD1; v_gene: TRBV24-1
CDR3nt: TGTGCCAGCAGAAAAACAGGGGTCTATGGCTACACCTTC; CDR3aa: CASRKTGVYGYTF; j_gene: TRBJ1-2; abundance: -; len: 13; d_gene: TRBD1; v_gene: TRBV7-2
CDR3nt: TGTGCCAGCTCACCCCTTACACAGGGCTTCCAAGAGACCCAGTACTTC; CDR3aa: CASSPLTQGFQETQYF; j_gene: TRBJ2-5; abundance: -; len: 16; d_gene: -; v_gene: TRBV18
CDR3nt: TGTGCCAGCAGCCTGGGACAGATCACAGATACGCAGTATTTT; CDR3aa: CASSLGQITDTQYF; j_gene: TRBJ2-3; abundance: -; len: 14; d_gene: TRBD1; v_gene: TRBV14
CDR3nt: TGTGCCAGTAGTATAGGAGGCAAGAACACTGAAGCTTTCTTT; CDR3aa: CASSIGGKNTEAFF; j_gene: TRBJ1-1; abundance: -; len: 14; d_gene: -; v_gene: TRBV19
CDR3nt: TGTGCCAGCAGTAGGACAGGGACAGATACGCAGTATTTT; CDR3aa: CASSRTGTDTQYF; j_gene: TRBJ2-3; abundance: -; len: 13; d_gene: TRBD1; v_gene: TRBV28
CDR3nt: TGTGCCAGCAGCTTAAACCCCCAGGGGGCCCTGTTTTTT; CDR3aa: CASSLNPQGALFF; j_gene: TRBJ1-4; abundance: -; len: 13; d_gene: TRBD1; v_gene: TRBV7-9
CDR3nt: TGTGCCAGCAGTGGGGGCAGCAATCAGCCCCAGCATTTT; CDR3aa: CASSGGSNQPQHF; j_gene: TRBJ1-5; abundance: -; len: 13; d_gene: -; v_gene: TRBV2
CDR3nt: TGTGCCAGCAGCTCTATAAACGCTGAAGCTTTCTTT; CDR3aa: CASSSINAEAFF; j_gene: TRBJ1-1; abundance: -; len: 12; d_gene: -; v_gene: TRBV11-2
CDR3nt: TGTGCCAGCAGTTACTCCAGGGGGCTCGCCAACGAGCAGTACTTC; CDR3aa: CASSYSRGLANEQYF; j_gene: TRBJ2-7; abundance: -; len: 15; d_gene: TRBD1; v_gene: TRBV6-5
CDR3nt: TGCGCCAGCAGCTCCACAGGGAGCTCCGGGGAGCTGTTTTTT; CDR3aa: CASSSTGSSGELFF; j_gene: TRBJ2-2; abundance: -; len: 14; d_gene: -; v_gene: TRBV5-1
CDR3nt: TGTGCCAGCAGTGATGGGGGGAGCAATCAGCCCCAGCATTTT; CDR3aa: CASSDGGSNQPQHF; j_gene: TRBJ1-5; abundance: -; len: 14; d_gene: -; v_gene: TRBV6-1
CDR3nt: TGTGCCAGCTCACTCCCCGTCGGGACTGACACAGATACGCAGTATTTT; CDR3aa: CASSLPVGTDTDTQYF; j_gene: TRBJ2-3; abundance: -; len: 16; d_gene: -; v_gene: TRBV18
CDR3nt: TGTGCCACCAGGGGGGCGGGGAACACTGAAGCTTTCTTT; CDR3aa: CATRGAGNTEAFF; j_gene: TRBJ1-1; abundance: -; len: 13; d_gene: -; v_gene: TRBV24-1
CDR3nt: TGTGCCTCCTCCCGCGGGGACAGGGTAGACGAGACCCAGTACTTC; CDR3aa: CASSRGDRVDETQYF; j_gene: TRBJ2-5; abundance: -; len: 15; d_gene: TRBD1; v_gene: TRBV10-3
CDR3nt: TGTGCCAGCAGTTACGTGGGCAGGGGGCAGAATGGCTACACCTTC; CDR3aa: CASSYVGRGQNGYTF; j_gene: TRBJ1-2; abundance: -; len: 15; d_gene: TRBD1; v_gene: TRBV6-5
CDR3nt: TGTGCCAGCAGCTTTAACAGGGAGGGCTACACCTTC; CDR3aa: CASSFNREGYTF; j_gene: TRBJ1-2; abundance: -; len: 12; d_gene: -; v_gene: TRBV7-9
CDR3nt: TGTGCCAGCAGCGTGCCGGGACAGGGTAATGAAAAACTGTTTTTT; CDR3aa: CASSVPGQGNEKLFF; j_gene: TRBJ1-4; abundance: -; len: 15; d_gene: TRBD1; v_gene: TRBV5-4
CDR3nt: TGTGCCAGTCGCGGGCAGAACACTGAAGCTTTCTTT; CDR3aa: CASRGQNTEAFF; j_gene: TRBJ1-1; abundance: -; len: 12; d_gene: -; v_gene: TRBV19
CDR3nt: TGTGCCAGCAGCGGCTGGACAGGGCTGGGGGCCGGGGAGCTGTTTTTT; CDR3aa: CASSGWTGLGAGELFF; j_gene: TRBJ2-2; abundance: -; len: 16; d_gene: -; v_gene: TRBV21-1
CDR3nt: TGTGCCAGCAGCTTAGCGCAGGGGGAGCAGTACTTC; CDR3aa: CASSLAQGEQYF; j_gene: TRBJ2-7; abundance: -; len: 12; d_gene: -; v_gene: TRBV7-8
CDR3nt: TGTGCCAGCAGATTCCCCGACAGGGGGTGGTACGAGCAGTACTTC; CDR3aa: CASRFPDRGWYEQYF; j_gene: TRBJ2-7; abundance: -; len: 15; d_gene: TRBD1; v_gene: TRBV5-4
CDR3nt: TGTGCCAGCTCACCTCAGGGGAGTGAGGGCTACACCTTC; CDR3aa: CASSPQGSEGYTF; j_gene: TRBJ1-2; abundance: once; len: 13; d_gene: -; v_gene: TRBV18
CDR3nt: TGTGCCAGCAGTCGGGACAGGACGAACACTGAAGCTTTCTTT; CDR3aa: CASSRDRTNTEAFF; j_gene: TRBJ1-1; abundance: -; len: 14; d_gene: TRBD1; v_gene: TRBV2
CDR3nt: TGTGCCACCAGTGATTTGCCTGAAGGAGACGGGGAGCTGTTTTTT; CDR3aa: CATSDLPEGDGELFF; j_gene: TRBJ2-2; abundance: -; len: 15; d_gene: -; v_gene: TRBV24-1